This is a list of T cell receptor beta chains from one sample in a study of cytomegalovirus exposure and HLA in healthy donors. Generated by immunoSEQ multiplex PCR, the TCRdb table keeps only in-frame clones and is missing some. The table has about 140,000 clones, 66% seen once. The specimen was PBMCs. Receptors originate from a human donor in good health. The CDR3 runs from the conserved cysteine through the conserved F or W. A D gene is named only where the DNA matches it firmly. Part of the rows lack a size; the others show once, few, many or a class for expanded clones.

v_call: TRBV27
j_call: TRBJ2-1
clone_size: few
d_call: TRBD2
cdr3_aa: CASSSGLAGRFF
cdr3_nt: TGTGCCAGCAGTTCGGGACTAGCGGGACGGTTCTTC

v_call: TRBV9
j_call: TRBJ2-7
clone_size: few
d_call: .
cdr3_aa: CASSVGDGSAYEQYF
cdr3_nt: TGTGCCAGCAGCGTAGGGGACGGGAGTGCCTACGAGCAGTACTTC

v_call: TRBV5-4
j_call: TRBJ1-1
clone_size: once
d_call: .
cdr3_aa: CASSLFGGALSVQAFF
cdr3_nt: TGTGCCAGCAGCTTGTTTGGGGGGGCGTTGTCGGTACAAGCTTTCTTT

v_call: TRBV28
j_call: TRBJ2-3
clone_size: .
d_call: .
cdr3_aa: CASRTKPDTQYF
cdr3_nt: TGTGCCAGCAGGACTAAGCCAGATACGCAGTATTTT

v_call: TRBV11-2
j_call: TRBJ2-1
clone_size: .
d_call: .
cdr3_aa: CASSLRAGRWEVFGNEQFF
cdr3_nt: TGTGCCAGCAGCTTAAGGGCGGGTCGGTGGGAAGTCTTTGGGAATGAGCAGTTCTTC

v_call: TRBV5-1
j_call: TRBJ1-5
clone_size: once
d_call: .
cdr3_aa: CASSVGAGDQPQHF
cdr3_nt: TGCGCCAGCAGCGTGGGGGCAGGGGATCAGCCCCAGCATTTT

v_call: TRBV5-5
j_call: TRBJ2-1
clone_size: .
d_call: TRBD2
cdr3_aa: CASSLLAANINNEQFF
cdr3_nt: TGTGCCAGCAGCTTGCTAGCGGCCAATATAAACAATGAGCAGTTCTTC

v_call: TRBV9
j_call: TRBJ2-5
clone_size: .
d_call: .
cdr3_aa: CASSVGPGETQYF
cdr3_nt: TGTGCCAGCAGCGTAGGCCCGGGGGAGACCCAGTACTTC

v_call: TRBV19
j_call: TRBJ1-5
clone_size: .
d_call: TRBD1
cdr3_aa: CASSKLWTGTSKNQPQHF
cdr3_nt: TGTGCCAGTAGTAAGTTGTGGACAGGGACTTCGAAAAATCAGCCCCAGCATTTT

v_call: TRBV5-1
j_call: TRBJ2-1
clone_size: .
d_call: TRBD1
cdr3_aa: CASSWLTGGDEQFF
cdr3_nt: TGCGCCAGCAGCTGGCTTACAGGGGGCGATGAGCAGTTCTTC

v_call: TRBV6-5
j_call: TRBJ2-7
clone_size: once
d_call: TRBD2
cdr3_aa: CASSYSSSGSDEQYF
cdr3_nt: TGTGCCAGCAGTTACTCGAGTAGCGGGAGCGACGAGCAGTACTTC

v_call: TRBV9
j_call: TRBJ2-3
clone_size: .
d_call: TRBD2
cdr3_aa: CASSVMAGEPDTQYF
cdr3_nt: TGTGCCAGCAGCGTAATGGCGGGAGAACCAGATACGCAGTATTTT

v_call: TRBV21-1
j_call: TRBJ2-5
clone_size: .
d_call: .
cdr3_aa: CARGVPQETQYF
cdr3_nt: TGTGCCAGGGGAGTACCTCAAGAGACCCAGTACTTC

v_call: TRBV2
j_call: TRBJ2-7
clone_size: .
d_call: .
cdr3_aa: CASLSLRRTYEQYF
cdr3_nt: TGTGCCAGCCTAAGTCTCAGGAGGACCTACGAGCAGTACTTC

v_call: TRBV20-1
j_call: TRBJ2-1
clone_size: .
d_call: .
cdr3_aa: CSAVSGYEQFF
cdr3_nt: TGCAGTGCTGTGTCGGGGTATGAGCAGTTCTTC

v_call: TRBV5-5
j_call: TRBJ2-7
clone_size: once
d_call: TRBD1
cdr3_aa: CASSPGGQGIYEQYF
cdr3_nt: TGTGCCAGCAGCCCGGGGGGACAGGGGATCTACGAGCAGTACTTC

v_call: TRBV9
j_call: TRBJ2-7
clone_size: few
d_call: TRBD2
cdr3_aa: CASSVGLAGTMGEQYF
cdr3_nt: TGTGCCAGCAGCGTAGGGCTAGCGGGAACCATGGGGGAGCAGTACTTC

v_call: TRBV25-1
j_call: TRBJ2-7
clone_size: .
d_call: TRBD2
cdr3_aa: CASSSSGDAYEQYF
cdr3_nt: TGTGCCAGCAGTTCTAGCGGGGATGCCTACGAGCAGTACTTC

v_call: TRBV19
j_call: TRBJ1-1
clone_size: few
d_call: TRBD1
cdr3_aa: CASIPGQGGSPEAFF
cdr3_nt: TGTGCCAGTATACCGGGACAGGGCGGGAGCCCTGAAGCTTTCTTT

v_call: TRBV5-1
j_call: TRBJ2-7
clone_size: .
d_call: .
cdr3_aa: CASSSDDGTWQYF
cdr3_nt: TGCGCCAGCAGCTCAGATGACGGGACTTGGCAGTACTTC

v_call: TRBV6-6
j_call: TRBJ1-1
clone_size: few
d_call: TRBD1
cdr3_aa: CASSSGQGNTEAFF
cdr3_nt: TGTGCCAGCAGCAGCGGACAGGGGAACACTGAAGCTTTCTTT

v_call: TRBV2
j_call: TRBJ2-5
clone_size: .
d_call: .
cdr3_aa: CASSVARQQRETQYF
cdr3_nt: TGTGCCAGCAGTGTAGCTCGACAACAAAGAGAGACCCAGTACTTC

v_call: TRBV5-1
j_call: TRBJ1-6
clone_size: once
d_call: TRBD1
cdr3_aa: CASSSGTGNSPLHF
cdr3_nt: TGCGCCAGCAGCTCCGGGACAGGGAATTCACCCCTCCACTTT

v_call: TRBV7-2
j_call: TRBJ1-2
clone_size: .
d_call: .
cdr3_aa: CASSPVSGGYTF
cdr3_nt: TGTGCCAGCAGCCCCGTTTCAGGTGGCTACACCTTC

v_call: TRBV7-6
j_call: TRBJ2-1
clone_size: .
d_call: TRBD2
cdr3_aa: CASSSPSPHSGRAGGEQFF
cdr3_nt: TGTGCCAGCAGCTCACCCTCCCCCCACAGCGGGAGAGCCGGGGGTGAGCAGTTCTTC

v_call: TRBV6-4
j_call: TRBJ1-1
clone_size: .
d_call: .
cdr3_aa: CASSLRDAATEAFF
cdr3_nt: TGTGCCAGCAGTCTACGGGATGCAGCCACTGAAGCTTTCTTT

v_call: TRBV5-4
j_call: TRBJ2-7
clone_size: .
d_call: TRBD1
cdr3_aa: CASRPGQGATYEQYF
cdr3_nt: TGTGCCAGCAGACCGGGACAGGGGGCGACCTACGAGCAGTACTTC

v_call: TRBV5-4
j_call: TRBJ2-2
clone_size: few
d_call: TRBD2
cdr3_aa: CASSLAREGSTGELFF
cdr3_nt: TGTGCCAGCAGCTTGGCGCGGGAGGGTAGTACCGGGGAGCTGTTTTTT

v_call: TRBV27
j_call: TRBJ2-2
clone_size: .
d_call: .
cdr3_aa: CASSISNTGELFF
cdr3_nt: TGTGCCAGCAGTATCTCGAACACCGGGGAGCTGTTTTTT